This T cell receptor beta chain was captured by sequencing in a study of shared clonotypes between healthy human individuals. The V and J ends lost 0 bases and 5 bases respectively, with 10 bases between them. Germline V gives CDR1 LGHNA, CDR2 YNFKEQ. The CDR3 covers 14 residues. The table came from immunoSEQ multiplex PCR; TCRdb's copy has only in-frame clones and leaves some out. The top ten clones hold approximately 0.56% of a sample with 800,000 to 1,200,000 clones, around three quarters of them seen once. V gene TRBV4-2 combines with J gene TRBJ2-5; no firm D call. The origin of this receptor is a young man in good health. Some clones in this sample may be carry-over from other donors' samples. The sequenced sample consisted of memory CD4+ T cells from PBMCs. The subset: CD45RA-negative fraction. Written as DNA, the CDR3 is TGTGCCAGCAGCCAAGAACCGGTAGAGGAGACCCAGTACTTC. It translates to CASSQEPVEETQYF.